These 5 T cell receptor beta chains originate from one sample sequenced in a study of metastatic and nonmetastatic thyroid tumors. Treatment of any kind had been given to no patient before thyroid surgery. TCRdb re-called clones from the PCR reads using MiXCR. The repertoire has over 9,500 clones, approximately 25% of them found once; the top ten carry roughly 19%. The specimen was tumor tissue. The receptors come from a female donor with papillary thyroid cancer or a benign thyroid nodule (not recorded which). Some clones in this sample may be carry-over from other donors' samples.

This clone was picked up many times. The chain carries TRBV19 and TRBJ1-3, with a tentative D call TRBD1 (5 bases). This CDR3 has 15 amino acids. Trimming pared 2 bases from V and 0 bases from J, leaving 8 bases between. CDR1 LNHDA and CDR2 SQIVND come from the germline V gene (reference sequence). The DNA for the CDR3 is TGTGCCAGTAGTATAAAGGGGACCTCTGGAAACACCATATATTTT. Translating it yields CASSIKGTSGNTIYF.

This clone occurred a few times. The genes are TRBV19 and TRBJ1-5, with 8 bases lining up with TRBD1. The CDR3 totals 15 residues. V dropped 6 bases and J dropped 2; count of bases not matched to a gene: 6. The germline V gene encodes CDR1 LNHDA and CDR2 SQIVND (reference sequence). This CDR3 reads CASSGTGRGNQPQHF. As DNA, the CDR3 is TGTGCCAGTAGCGGGACAGGTCGAGGCAATCAGCCCCAGCATTTT.

Comment on this clone: A junction boundary mismatches the germline segment, possibly from a read error. V is TRBV3-1 and J is TRBJ1-3; D gene uncertain. The CDR3 contains 15 residues. Germline values: CDR1 LGHDT, CDR2 YNNKEL (reference sequence). CDR3 sequence (DNA): TGTGCCAGCAGCCGAAACATGCTCTCTGGAAACACCGTATATTTT. This translates into CASSRNMLSGNTVYF.

The CDR3 sequence is CASSEAPHLSQHF. As DNA, the CDR3 is TGTGCCAGCAGTGAAGCCCCACATTTATCCCAGCATTTT. The chain combines TRBV6-1 with TRBJ1-5; no definite D call. Between the trimmed V and J ends, which lost 0 bases and 11 bases, there was a span of 11 bases. The CDR3 contains 13 residues. Germline CDR1 MNHNS, CDR2 SASEGT.

V and J are TRBV30 and TRBJ1-6; 10 bases map to TRBD1. The CDR3 totals 17 residues. Germline assignment: CDR1 GTSNPN and CDR2 SVGIG (reference sequence). The J segment lost 8 bases and the V segment lost 5 bases, leaving 15 bases of the junction unmatched. As DNA, the CDR3 is TGTGCCTGGGGCGGACAGGGGGTAGGACGCGGTTATTCACCCCTCCACTTT. The encoded protein is CAWGGQGVGRGYSPLHF.